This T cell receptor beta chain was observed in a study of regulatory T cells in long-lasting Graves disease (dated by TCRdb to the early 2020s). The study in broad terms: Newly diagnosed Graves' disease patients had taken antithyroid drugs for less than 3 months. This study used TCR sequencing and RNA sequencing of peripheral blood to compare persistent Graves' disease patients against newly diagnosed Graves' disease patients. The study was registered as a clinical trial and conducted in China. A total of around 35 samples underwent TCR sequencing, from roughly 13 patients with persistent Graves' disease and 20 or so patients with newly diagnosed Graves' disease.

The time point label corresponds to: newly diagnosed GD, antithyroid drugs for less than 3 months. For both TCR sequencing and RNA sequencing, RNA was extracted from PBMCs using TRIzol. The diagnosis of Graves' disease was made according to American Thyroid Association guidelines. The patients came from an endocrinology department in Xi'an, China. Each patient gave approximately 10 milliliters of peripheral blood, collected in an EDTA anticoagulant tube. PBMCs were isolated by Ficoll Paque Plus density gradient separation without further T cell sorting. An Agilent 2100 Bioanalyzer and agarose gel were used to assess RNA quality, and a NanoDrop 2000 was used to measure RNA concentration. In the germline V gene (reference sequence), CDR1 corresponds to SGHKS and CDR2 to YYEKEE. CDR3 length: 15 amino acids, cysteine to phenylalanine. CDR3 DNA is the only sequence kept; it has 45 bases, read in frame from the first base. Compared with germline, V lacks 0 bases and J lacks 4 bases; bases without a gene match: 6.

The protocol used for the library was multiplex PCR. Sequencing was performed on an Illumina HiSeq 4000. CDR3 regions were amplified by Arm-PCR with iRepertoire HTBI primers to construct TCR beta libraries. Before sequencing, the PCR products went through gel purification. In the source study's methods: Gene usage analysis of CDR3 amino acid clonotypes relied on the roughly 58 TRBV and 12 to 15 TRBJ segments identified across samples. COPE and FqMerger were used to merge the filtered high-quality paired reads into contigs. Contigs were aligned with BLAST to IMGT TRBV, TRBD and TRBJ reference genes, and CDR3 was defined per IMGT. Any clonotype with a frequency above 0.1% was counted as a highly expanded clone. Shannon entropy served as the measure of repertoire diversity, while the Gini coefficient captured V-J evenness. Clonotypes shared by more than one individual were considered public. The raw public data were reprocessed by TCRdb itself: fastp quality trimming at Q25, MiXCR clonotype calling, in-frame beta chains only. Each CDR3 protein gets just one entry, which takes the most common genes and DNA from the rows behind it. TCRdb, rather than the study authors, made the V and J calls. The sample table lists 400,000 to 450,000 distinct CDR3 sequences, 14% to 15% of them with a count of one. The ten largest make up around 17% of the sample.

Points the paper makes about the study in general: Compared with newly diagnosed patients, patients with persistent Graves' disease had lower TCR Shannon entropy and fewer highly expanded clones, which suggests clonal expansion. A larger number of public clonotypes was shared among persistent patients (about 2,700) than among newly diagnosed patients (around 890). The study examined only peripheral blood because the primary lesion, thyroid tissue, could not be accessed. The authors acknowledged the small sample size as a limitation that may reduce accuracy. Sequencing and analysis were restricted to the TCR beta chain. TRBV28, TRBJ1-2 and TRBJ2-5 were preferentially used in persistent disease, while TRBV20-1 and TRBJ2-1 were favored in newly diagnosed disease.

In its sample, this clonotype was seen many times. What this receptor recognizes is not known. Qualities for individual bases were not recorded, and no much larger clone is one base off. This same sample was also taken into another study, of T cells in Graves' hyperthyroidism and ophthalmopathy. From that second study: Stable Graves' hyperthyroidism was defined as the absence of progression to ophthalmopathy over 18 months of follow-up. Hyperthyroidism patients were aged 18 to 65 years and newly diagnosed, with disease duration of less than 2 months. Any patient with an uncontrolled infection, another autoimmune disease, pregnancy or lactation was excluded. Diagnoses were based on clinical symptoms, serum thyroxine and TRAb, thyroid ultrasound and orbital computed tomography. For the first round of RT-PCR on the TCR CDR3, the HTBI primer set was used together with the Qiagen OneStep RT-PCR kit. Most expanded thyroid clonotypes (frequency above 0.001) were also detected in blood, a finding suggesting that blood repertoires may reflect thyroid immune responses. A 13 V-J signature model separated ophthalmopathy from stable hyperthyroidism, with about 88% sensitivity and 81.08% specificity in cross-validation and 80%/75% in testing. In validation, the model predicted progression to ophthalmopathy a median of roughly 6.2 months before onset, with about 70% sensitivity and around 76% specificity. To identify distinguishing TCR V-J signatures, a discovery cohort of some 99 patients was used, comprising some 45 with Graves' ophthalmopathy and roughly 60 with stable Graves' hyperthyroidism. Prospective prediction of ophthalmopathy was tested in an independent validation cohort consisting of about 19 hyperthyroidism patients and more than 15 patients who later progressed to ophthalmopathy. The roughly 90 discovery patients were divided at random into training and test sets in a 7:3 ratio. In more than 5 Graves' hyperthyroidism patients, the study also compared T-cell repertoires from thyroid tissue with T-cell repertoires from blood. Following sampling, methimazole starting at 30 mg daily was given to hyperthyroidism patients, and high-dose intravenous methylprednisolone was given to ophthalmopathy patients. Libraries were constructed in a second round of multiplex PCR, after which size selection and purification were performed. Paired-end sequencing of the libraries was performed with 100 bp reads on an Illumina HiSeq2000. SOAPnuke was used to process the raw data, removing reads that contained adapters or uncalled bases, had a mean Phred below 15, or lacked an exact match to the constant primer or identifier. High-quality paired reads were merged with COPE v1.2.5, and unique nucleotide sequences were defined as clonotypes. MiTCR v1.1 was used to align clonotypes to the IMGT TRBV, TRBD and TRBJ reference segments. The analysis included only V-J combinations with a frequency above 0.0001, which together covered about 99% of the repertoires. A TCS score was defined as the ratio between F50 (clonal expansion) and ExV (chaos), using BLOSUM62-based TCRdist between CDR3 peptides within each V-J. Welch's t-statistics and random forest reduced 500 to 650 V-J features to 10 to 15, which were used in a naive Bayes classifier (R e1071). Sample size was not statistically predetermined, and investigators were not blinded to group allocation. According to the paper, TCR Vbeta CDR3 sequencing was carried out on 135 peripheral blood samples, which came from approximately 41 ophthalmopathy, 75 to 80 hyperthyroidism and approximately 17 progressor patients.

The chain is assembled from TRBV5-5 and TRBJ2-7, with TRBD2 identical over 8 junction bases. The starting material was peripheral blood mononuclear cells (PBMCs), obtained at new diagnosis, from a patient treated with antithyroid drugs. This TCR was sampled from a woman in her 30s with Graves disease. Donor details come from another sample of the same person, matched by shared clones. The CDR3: CASSLVKAGAYEQYF. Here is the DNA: TGTGCCAGCAGCTTGGTAAAAGCGGGAGCTTACGAGCAGTACTTC.